This entry lists 2 T cell receptor beta chains sequenced from one sample in a study of immune evolution from preneoplasia to lung adenocarcinoma. Libraries were prepared by immunoSEQ multiplex PCR; TCRdb keeps only in-frame clonotypes and omits some of them. The table has tens of thousands of clones, about three quarters seen once. Material for sequencing was FFPE invasive lung adenocarcinoma tissue. These receptors were obtained from a person aged 55 to 69 with invasive lung adenocarcinoma. Some clones in this sample may be carry-over from other donors' samples.

The chain has TRBV5-1 and TRBJ2-7; D possibly corresponds to TRBD2 (6 bases). Per germline, CDR1 SGHRS and CDR2 YFSETQ. The CDR3 totals 20 residues. The germline V and J ends were trimmed by 1 base and 0 bases, with 26 bases remaining between them. The CDR3 protein is CASSLSTKGRGLTASYEQYF. In nucleotides, the CDR3 is TGCGCCAGCAGCTTGTCGACAAAAGGGCGGGGATTAACGGCCTCCTACGAGCAGTACTTC.

Judged by abundance, this clone is medium-sized. V usage is TRBV5-1 and J usage is TRBJ1-1; no reliable D call. The CDR3 loop spans 13 amino acids. Germline CDR1 reads SGHRS; CDR2 reads YFSETQ. The ends were cut back, 1 base at V and 1 base at J, with 5 bases in the middle. The CDR3 DNA follows: TGCGCCAGCAGCTTGAGGGAGAACACTGAAGCTTTCTTT. Its protein is CASSLRENTEAFF.